This TCR beta chain was sequenced in a study of PD-1 blockade in classical Hodgkin lymphoma (dated by TCRdb to 2020 to 2021). For the study in its entirety: Nivolumab dosing was 3 mg/kg intravenously every 2 weeks, continuing until either disease progression or unacceptable toxicity. The study used TCR beta sequencing and CyTOF to define a peripheral blood immune signature of response to PD-1 blockade in classical Hodgkin lymphoma.

The sample's time point label is to be understood as: cycle 1 day 1 (C1D1), immediately before nivolumab initiation. Relapse after autologous stem cell transplantation had occurred in all trial patients, and cohorts A, B and C were distinguished by prior brentuximab vedotin exposure. The trial cohort comprised some 60 patients with relapsed/refractory classical Hodgkin lymphoma whose best overall responses were complete response, partial response or progressive disease. In the multi-cohort phase II CheckMate 205 trial, trial patients received single-agent nivolumab. An independent review committee assessed best overall response using the 2007 International Working Group response criteria. PBMCs from the trial were collected at three points: immediately before nivolumab initiation (C1D1), and during therapy at cycle 2 day 1 and cycle 4 day 1. Peripheral blood was collected in 8 mL Vacutainer Cell Preparation Tubes, from which PBMCs were isolated by centrifugation and then cryopreserved.

On this clone: Its antigen target is currently unknown. Per-nucleotide qualities are absent, and no much larger clonotype sits a single base away.

Inclusive of the bounding cysteine and phenylalanine, the CDR3 is 13 residues long. Only CDR3 DNA remains: 39 bases, in frame from the first base. The CDR1 and CDR2 encoded by the germline V gene are ENHRY and SYGVKD. Trimming takes 6 bases off V and 5 bases off J; junction bases not matched to a gene: 1. The Qiagen DNeasy kit was used to extract genomic DNA both from unsorted PBMCs and from the negatively selected CD4+ and CD8+ fractions. TCR beta CDR3 regions were subjected to amplification by immunoSEQ multiplex PCR with primers that anneal to V and J segments. A synthetic immune receptor repertoire was used to minimize amplification bias, and any remaining bias was removed computationally after sequencing. Turning to the authors' computational methods: Custom Python scripts were used to quantify repertoire diversity as the Shannon entropy index. Unsorted, CD4+ and CD8+ repertoires were examined separately, except in combined analyses, for which CD4+ and CD8+ sequences were merged in silico. Clonal expansion was defined as a frequency increase of at least 2-fold after treatment compared with C1D1, and clones undetected at baseline were assigned a pseudocount of 0.5. Clones with 0 or 1 copy at C1D1 were defined as singleton clones, while clones with 2 or more copies were defined as non-singleton clones. Clones expanded in unsorted samples were labelled as CD4+, CD8+ or unknown by matching protein sequences in sorted samples from the same patient. Wilcoxon tests on paired samples were used to test diversity changes from C1D1 to C4D1. The table was pulled from immuneACCESS by TCRdb, which kept in-frame rearrangements only. Such tables lose some clones; where checked, under half of the loss comes from unresolved V genes, and the rest has no known cause. That table is the source of V, J and clone size, and D and trimming were worked out from the DNA. Counted in this sample were approximately 12,000 clones; roughly 76% of them appeared once. In total, the top ten clones hold more than 9% of the sample.

The full study reports these points: Patients starting nivolumab less than 1 year after ASCT had lower diversity and were excluded from later analyses to avoid confounding by immune reconstitution. By C4D1, a significant rise was seen in CD4+ TCR diversity but not in CD8+ TCR diversity (p=0.0027 vs p=0.16), and the rise was most apparent among complete responders (p=0.02). The study was restricted to a single clinical trial cohort, and the causes of repertoire differences, possibly disease activity or prior therapy, were left undefined. Trial patients achieving complete response had baseline diversity similar to newly diagnosed patients, whereas partial responders and progressors had significantly lower diversity. Newly diagnosed patients were reported to have lower baseline TCR diversity than healthy donors, and relapsed/refractory patients were reported to have lower baseline TCR diversity still.

The sequenced sample was peripheral blood mononuclear cells (PBMCs), obtained at baseline. This receptor was identified in a human donor with classical Hodgkin lymphoma. The chain joins TRBV10-3 to TRBJ1-6; TRBD1 lines up with 7 middle nucleotides. The nucleotide sequence is TGTGCCATCAGGGGGACAGATAATTCACCCCTCCACTTT. This codes for CAIRGTDNSPLHF.